A selection of T cell receptor beta chains follows, all from one sample in a study of PD-L1 blockade in urothelial cancer. Using immunoSEQ multiplex PCR, the repertoire was profiled, and TCRdb retains in-frame clones only, with some absent. The sample carries over 70,000 clones, less than 90% recorded once. The specimen comprised PBMCs, sampled around atezolizumab (anti-PD-L1) treatment. The receptors were sampled from a man between 65 and 85 years old with urothelial cancer. CDR3s include the opening cysteine and the closing phenylalanine or tryptophan. A D gene is named only where the DNA matches it firmly. A row's size may be missing; if present it is once, few, many or a size class.

>-|-|TRBV9|TRBJ2-3
TGTGCCAGCAGCATAGAGACTACTAGCACAGATACGCAGTATTTT
CASSIETTSTDTQYF
>-|-|TRBV19|TRBJ1-1
TGTGCCAGTAGCGAGGGGGACACTGAAGCTTTCTTT
CASSEGDTEAFF
>few|-|TRBV9|TRBJ2-3
TGTGCCAGCAGCGTAGTCGAGGGCTGGGATACGCAGTATTTT
CASSVVEGWDTQYF
>-|-|TRBV19|TRBJ1-3
TGTGCCAGTAGTATAGGGCACGGAAACACCATATATTTT
CASSIGHGNTIYF
>once|TRBD2|TRBV10-2|TRBJ2-1
TGCGCCAGCAGTGCGGGACTAGCGGGGGGGGGTGAGCAGTTCTTC
CASSAGLAGGGEQFF
>-|TRBD2|TRBV4-2|TRBJ2-7
TGTGCCAGCAGCCAAGGGGTCGGCGGGAGGGCCGATGAGCAGTACTTC
CASSQGVGGRADEQYF
>-|TRBD2|TRBV11-1|TRBJ2-5
TGTGCCAGCAGCCCCGGGGGTAGCGGGGGTTACCAAGAGACCCAGTACTTC
CASSPGGSGGYQETQYF
>once|-|TRBV25-1|TRBJ1-1
TGTGCCAGCAGTGAGGGGCGGGGGGAGAACACTGAAGCTTTCTTT
CASSEGRGENTEAFF
>-|-|TRBV6-5|TRBJ2-1
TGTGCCAGCAGTACAGGGATTGTTATGAATGAGCAGTTCTTC
CASSTGIVMNEQFF
>-|TRBD2|TRBV5-1|TRBJ2-3
TGCGCCAGCAGCTTGGCCCTAGCGGGGGGGCGAGATACGCAGTATTTT
CASSLALAGGRDTQYF
>-|TRBD1|TRBV6-4|TRBJ1-1
TGTGCCAGCAGTACCGGAACAGGGGAGAGGACTTTCTTT
CASSTGTGERTFF
>-|TRBD1|TRBV11-2|TRBJ2-7
TGTGCCAGCAGCTTAGATCGGGACAGAAAAGGCTACGAGCAGTACTTC
CASSLDRDRKGYEQYF
>few|-|TRBV6-6|TRBJ2-2
TGTGCCAGCAGTTACGCGGTGGAGCTGTTTTTT
CASSYAVELFF
>-|TRBD1|TRBV4-2|TRBJ2-7
TGTGCCAGCAGCCAGTCACTACAGGGGGCGGGGGAGCAGTACTTC
CASSQSLQGAGEQYF
>-|-|TRBV19|TRBJ1-1
TGTGCCAGTACCCGTGGCGGAATCGACACTGAAGCTTTCTTT
CASTRGGIDTEAFF
>-|TRBD1|TRBV18|TRBJ1-6
TGTGCCAGCTCACCACGGACAGGGGATTCACCCCTCCACTTT
CASSPRTGDSPLHF
>-|-|TRBV5-6|TRBJ2-7
TGTGCCAGCAGCCCCCGGACGGGAGATTACGAGCAGTACTTC
CASSPRTGDYEQYF
>-|-|TRBV19|TRBJ1-5
TGTGCCAGTAGTATTGGCAGGGGAAGTGGGCAGCCCCAGCATTTT
CASSIGRGSGQPQHF
>-|-|TRBV5-8|TRBJ1-6
TGTGCCAGCAGCTTGGCCCCTCCCTCGGAGGGGAATTCACCCCTCCACTTT
CASSLAPPSEGNSPLHF
>-|-|TRBV11-2|TRBJ1-2
TGTGCCAGCAGCCCGGGGGGGCGCAGTGGCTACACCTTC
CASSPGGRSGYTF